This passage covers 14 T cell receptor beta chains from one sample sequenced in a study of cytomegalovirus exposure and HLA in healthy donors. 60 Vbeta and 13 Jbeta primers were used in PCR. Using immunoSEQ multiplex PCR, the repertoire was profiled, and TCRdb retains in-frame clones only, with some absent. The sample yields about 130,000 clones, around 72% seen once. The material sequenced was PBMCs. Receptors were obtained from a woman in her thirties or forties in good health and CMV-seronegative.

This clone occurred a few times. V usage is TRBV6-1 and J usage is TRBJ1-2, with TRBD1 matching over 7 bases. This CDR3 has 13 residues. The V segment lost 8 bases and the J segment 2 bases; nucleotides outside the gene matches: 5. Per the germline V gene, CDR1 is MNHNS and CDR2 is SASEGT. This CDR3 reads CASWDSTNYGYTF. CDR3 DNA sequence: TGTGCCAGCTGGGACAGTACGAACTATGGCTACACCTTC.

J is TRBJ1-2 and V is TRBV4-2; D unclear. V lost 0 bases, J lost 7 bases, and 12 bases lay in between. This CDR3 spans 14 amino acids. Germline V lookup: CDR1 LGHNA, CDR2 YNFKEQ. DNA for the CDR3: TGTGCCAGCAGCCAAGATGTATCTCTCGGTGGCTACACCTTC. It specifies CASSQDVSLGGYTF.

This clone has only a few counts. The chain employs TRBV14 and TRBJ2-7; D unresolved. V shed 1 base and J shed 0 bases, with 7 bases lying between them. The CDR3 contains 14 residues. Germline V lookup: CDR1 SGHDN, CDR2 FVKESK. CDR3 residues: CASSQVTVSYEQYF. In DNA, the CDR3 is TGTGCCAGCAGCCAAGTAACAGTCTCCTACGAGCAGTACTTC.

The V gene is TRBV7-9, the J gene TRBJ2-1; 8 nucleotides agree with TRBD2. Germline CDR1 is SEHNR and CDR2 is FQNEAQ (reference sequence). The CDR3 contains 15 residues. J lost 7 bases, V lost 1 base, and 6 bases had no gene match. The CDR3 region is CASSLVGLAGNEQFF. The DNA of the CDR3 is TGTGCCAGCAGCTTAGTAGGTTTAGCGGGAAATGAGCAGTTCTTC.

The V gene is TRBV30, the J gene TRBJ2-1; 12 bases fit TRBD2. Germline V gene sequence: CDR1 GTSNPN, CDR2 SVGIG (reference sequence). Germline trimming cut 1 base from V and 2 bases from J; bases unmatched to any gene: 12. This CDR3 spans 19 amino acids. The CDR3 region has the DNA TGTGCCTGGAGTGCCGGACTAGCGGGGCCCCTCCGCGCCTACAATGAGCAGTTCTTC. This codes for CAWSAGLAGPLRAYNEQFF.

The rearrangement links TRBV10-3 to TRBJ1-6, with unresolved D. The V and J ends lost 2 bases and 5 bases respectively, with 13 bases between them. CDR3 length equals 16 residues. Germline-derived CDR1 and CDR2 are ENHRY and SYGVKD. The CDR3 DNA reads TGTGCCATCAGTGAGAGCGGGGTAAGGCATAATTCACCCCTCCACTTT. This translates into CAISESGVRHNSPLHF.

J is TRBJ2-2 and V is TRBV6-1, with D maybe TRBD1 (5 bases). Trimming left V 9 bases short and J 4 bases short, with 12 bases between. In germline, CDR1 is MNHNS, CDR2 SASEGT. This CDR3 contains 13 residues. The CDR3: CASSRQSTGELFF. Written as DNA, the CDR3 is TGTGCCAGTAGTAGACAGTCCACCGGGGAGCTGTTTTTT.

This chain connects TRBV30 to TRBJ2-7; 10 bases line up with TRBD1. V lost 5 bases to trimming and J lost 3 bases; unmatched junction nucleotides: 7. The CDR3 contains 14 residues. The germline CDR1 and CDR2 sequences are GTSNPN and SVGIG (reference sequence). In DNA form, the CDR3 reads TGTGCCTGGGGAGGACAGGGGGTTTTCTACGAGCAGTACTTC. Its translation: CAWGGQGVFYEQYF. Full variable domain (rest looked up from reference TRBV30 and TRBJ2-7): SQTIHQWPATLVQPVGSPLSLECTVEGTSNPNLYWYRQAAGRGLQLLFYSVGIGQISSEVPQNLSASRPQDRQFILSSKKLLLSDSGFYLCAWGGQGVFYEQYFGPGTRLTVT.

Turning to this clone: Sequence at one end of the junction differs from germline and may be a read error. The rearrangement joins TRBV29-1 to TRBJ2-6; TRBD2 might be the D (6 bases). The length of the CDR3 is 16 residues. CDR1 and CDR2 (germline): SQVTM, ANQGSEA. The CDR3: CSIPRTGDSGANGLTF. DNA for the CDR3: TGCAGCATACCACGGACGGGGGACTCTGGAGCCAACGGCCTGACTTTC. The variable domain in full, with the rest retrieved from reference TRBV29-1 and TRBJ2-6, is SAVISQKPSRDICQRGTSLTIQCQVDSQVTMMFWYRQQPGQSLTLIATANQGSEATYESGFVIDKFPISRPNLTFSTLTVSNMSPEDSSIYLCSIPRTGDSGANGLTFGAGSRLTVL.

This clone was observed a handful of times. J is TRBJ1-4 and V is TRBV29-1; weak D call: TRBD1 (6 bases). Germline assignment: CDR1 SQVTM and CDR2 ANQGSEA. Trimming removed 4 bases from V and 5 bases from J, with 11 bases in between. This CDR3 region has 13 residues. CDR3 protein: CSVAGEGNEKLFF. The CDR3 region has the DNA TGCAGCGTTGCAGGGGAGGGAAATGAAAAACTGTTTTTT. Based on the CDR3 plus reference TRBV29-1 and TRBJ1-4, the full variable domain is SAVISQKPSRDICQRGTSLTIQCQVDSQVTMMFWYRQQPGQSLTLIATANQGSEATYESGFVIDKFPISRPNLTFSTLTVSNMSPEDSSIYLCSVAGEGNEKLFFGSGTQLSVL.

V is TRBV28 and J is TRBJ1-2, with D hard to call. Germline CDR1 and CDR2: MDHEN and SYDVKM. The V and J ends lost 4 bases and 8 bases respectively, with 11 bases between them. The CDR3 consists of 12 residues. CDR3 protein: CASSSQEGGYTF. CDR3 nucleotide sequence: TGTGCCAGCAGTTCCCAGGAAGGCGGCTACACCTTC.

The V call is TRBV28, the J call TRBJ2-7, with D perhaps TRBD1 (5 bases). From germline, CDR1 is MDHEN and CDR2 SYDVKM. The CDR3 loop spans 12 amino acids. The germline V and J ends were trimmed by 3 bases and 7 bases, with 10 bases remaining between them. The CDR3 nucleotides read TGTGCCAGCAGTTTGAAGACAGAGGAGCAGTACTTC. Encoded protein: CASSLKTEEQYF.

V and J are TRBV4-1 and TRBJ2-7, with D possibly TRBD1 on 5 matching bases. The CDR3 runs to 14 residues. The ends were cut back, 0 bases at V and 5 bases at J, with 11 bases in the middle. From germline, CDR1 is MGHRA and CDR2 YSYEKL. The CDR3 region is CASSQDPGRHEQYF. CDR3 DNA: TGCGCCAGCAGCCAAGACCCAGGGCGCCACGAGCAGTACTTC.

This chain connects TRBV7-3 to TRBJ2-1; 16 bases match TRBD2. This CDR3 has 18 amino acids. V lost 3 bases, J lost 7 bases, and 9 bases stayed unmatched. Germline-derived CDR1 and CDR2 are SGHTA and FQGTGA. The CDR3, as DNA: TGTGCCAGCAGCTTCTTGGCCGGGACTAGCGGGAGGGCAAATGAGCAGTTCTTC. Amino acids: CASSFLAGTSGRANEQFF.